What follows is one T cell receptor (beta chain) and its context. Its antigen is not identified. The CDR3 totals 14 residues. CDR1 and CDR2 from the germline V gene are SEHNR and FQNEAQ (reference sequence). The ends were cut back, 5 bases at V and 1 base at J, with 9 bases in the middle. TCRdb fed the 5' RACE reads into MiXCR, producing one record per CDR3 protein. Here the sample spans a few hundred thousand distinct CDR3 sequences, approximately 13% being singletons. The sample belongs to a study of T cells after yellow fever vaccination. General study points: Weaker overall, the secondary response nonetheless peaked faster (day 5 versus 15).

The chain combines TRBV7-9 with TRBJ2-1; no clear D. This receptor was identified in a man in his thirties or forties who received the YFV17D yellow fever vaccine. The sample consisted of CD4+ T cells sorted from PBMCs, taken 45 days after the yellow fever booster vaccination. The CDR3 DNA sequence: TGTGCCAGCAGCCAGAAACGGTCCTACAATGAGCAGTTCTTC. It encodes CASSQKRSYNEQFF.